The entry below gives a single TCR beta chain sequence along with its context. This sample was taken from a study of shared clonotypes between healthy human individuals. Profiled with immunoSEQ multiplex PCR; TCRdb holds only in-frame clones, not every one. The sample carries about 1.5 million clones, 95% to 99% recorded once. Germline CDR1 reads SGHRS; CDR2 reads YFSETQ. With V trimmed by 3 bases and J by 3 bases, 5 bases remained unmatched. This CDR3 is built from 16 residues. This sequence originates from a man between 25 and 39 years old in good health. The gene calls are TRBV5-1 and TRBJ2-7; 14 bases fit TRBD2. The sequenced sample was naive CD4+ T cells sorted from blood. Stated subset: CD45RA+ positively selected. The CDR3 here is CASSSRTSGRIYEQYF. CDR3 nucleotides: TGCGCCAGCAGCTCAAGGACTAGCGGGAGGATCTACGAGCAGTACTTC.